This T cell receptor (beta chain) is drawn from a study of T cells in Graves' hyperthyroidism and ophthalmopathy (dated by TCRdb to between 2019 and 2020). At the level of the whole study: Peripheral blood samples were taken at initial diagnosis, before any treatment was given. The paper reports TCR Vbeta CDR3 sequencing of 135 peripheral blood samples: approximately 41 ophthalmopathy, some 80 hyperthyroidism and around 17 progressor patients. After blood sampling, hyperthyroidism patients were treated with methimazole at a starting dose of 30 mg daily, and ophthalmopathy patients were treated with high-dose intravenous methylprednisolone. Thyroid tissue and blood T-cell repertoires from six or seven Graves' hyperthyroidism patients were also compared in the study. Prospective prediction of ophthalmopathy was tested in an independent validation cohort consisting of roughly 19 hyperthyroidism patients and 15 or so patients who later progressed to ophthalmopathy. The 100 discovery patients were randomly split 7:3 into training and test sets. To identify TCR V-J signatures that set the groups apart, the researchers used a discovery cohort of 100 or so patients, made up of around 40 with Graves' ophthalmopathy and 55 to 65 with stable Graves' hyperthyroidism. On the study overall, not on this receptor specifically: In cross-validation, a model built on a 13 V-J signature told ophthalmopathy apart from stable hyperthyroidism with 85% to 90% sensitivity and 81% to 82% specificity, and in testing the same model reached 80%/75%. In validation, the model predicted progression to ophthalmopathy with 65% to 71% sensitivity and 72.22% specificity, a median of approximately 6.7 months before onset. Most expanded thyroid clonotypes (frequency above 0.001) were also found in blood, which suggests that blood repertoires may mirror thyroid immune responses. No statistical method was used to fix the sample size in advance, and group allocation was not hidden from the investigators.

CDR1 SGHRS and CDR2 YFSETQ were looked up in the germline V gene. Measured from the cysteine to the phenylalanine, the CDR3 is 15 residues long. The DNA shown is the 45-base CDR3, in frame from base 1. Compared with germline, V lacks 3 bases and J lacks 3 bases; bases without a gene match: 2. This clonotype came up a few times. The antigen it binds to is not known. The sample holds no much larger clone one base away, and base qualities are not on file. A patient counted as having stable Graves' hyperthyroidism if no progression to ophthalmopathy occurred over 18 months of follow-up. The hyperthyroidism patients were between 18 and 65 years old and newly diagnosed, with a disease duration of less than 2 months. Exclusion was applied to patients with uncontrolled infections, other autoimmune diseases, pregnancy or lactation. Diagnoses were based on clinical symptoms, serum thyroxine and TRAb, thyroid ultrasound and orbital computed tomography. PBMCs were isolated from about 9.2 ml of fresh peripheral blood by Ficoll-Paque density gradient centrifugation. Total RNA was extracted using Trizol reagent, and RNA quality was assessed on an Agilent 2100 Bioanalyzer.

The TCR beta CDR3 regions were amplified from the RNA transcripts. The TCR CDR3 was subjected to a first round of RT-PCR using the HTBI primer set and the Qiagen OneStep RT-PCR kit. Libraries were constructed in a second round of multiplex PCR, after which size selection and purification were carried out. The libraries were sequenced on an Illumina HiSeq2000 using paired-end 100 bp reads. The authors processed their data as follows. Raw data were processed with SOAPnuke, discarding reads with adapters, uncalled bases, mean Phred below 15, or no exact constant-primer or identifier match. High-quality paired reads were merged with COPE v1.2.5, and unique nucleotide sequences were defined as clonotypes. MiTCR v1.1 was used to align the clonotypes against IMGT TRBV, TRBD and TRBJ reference segments. The analysis included only V-J combinations with a frequency above 0.0001, which together covered around 99% of the repertoires. The TCS score was defined as F50 (clonal expansion) divided by E x V (chaos), with BLOSUM62-based TCRdist calculated between CDR3 peptides within each V-J. Welch's t-statistics and random forest reduced roughly 500 V-J features to fewer than 15, which were used in a naive Bayes classifier (R e1071). In TCRdb, the public reads were trimmed at Q25 with fastp and aligned with MiXCR, with productive beta chains retained. Entries that share a CDR3 protein sequence are merged under the most common genes and DNA. TCRdb's processing, not the study's, gives the V and J calls here. The sample table shows about 320,000 distinct CDR3 sequences, and 16% are seen once. In total, the top ten clones hold roughly 31% of the sample.

This clonotype was sampled from a man between 25 and 39 years old with Graves' hyperthyroidism. Sequenced input: blood. The rearrangement combines TRBV5-1 with TRBJ2-3, and 12 bases in between align with TRBD2. For the CDR3, the sequence is CASSSSGRVTDTQYF. The DNA is TGCGCCAGCAGCTCTAGCGGGAGGGTTACAGATACGCAGTATTTT.